This T cell receptor beta chain emerged from a study of graft-versus-host responses after intestinal transplantation. Study overall: Induction using anti-thymocyte globulin, followed by tacrolimus and steroids for approximately 3 years, was given to all recipients.

Germline V lookup: CDR1 SEHNR, CDR2 FQNEAQ (reference sequence). The CDR3 has 14 residues. V was clipped by 1 base and J by 10 bases, with 14 bases between them. About this clone itself: Its antigen is undetermined.

Study-wide points: Allograft graft-versus-host to host-versus-graft clonal ratios ran high in patients with graft-donor T cell macrochimerism.

The table came from immunoSEQ multiplex PCR; TCRdb's copy has only in-frame clones and leaves some out. The sample lists 96,000 or so clones, 92% occurring once. The receptor was isolated from a human donor who received an intestinal transplant. This chain links TRBV7-9 with TRBJ2-1; D not certain. The starting material was unstimulated CD4+ T cells sorted from spleen or lymph node cells, obtained before intestinal transplant. Here the CDR3 reads CASSLGVEVGEQFF. The CDR3 DNA sequence: TGTGCCAGCAGCTTAGGGGTTGAGGTCGGGGAGCAGTTCTTC.